What follows are 2 T cell receptor beta chains derived from one specimen sequenced in a study of blood T cell repertoires in COVID-19. Libraries were prepared by immunoSEQ multiplex PCR; TCRdb keeps only in-frame clonotypes and omits some of them. Here the sample spans roughly 6,100 clones, about 90% being singletons. Sequenced input: peripheral blood. Source of these receptors: a human donor in a cohort sampled during active COVID-19.

This clone occurred once. The gene calls are TRBV29-1 and TRBJ1-1; possibly TRBD1 for D (5 bases). Trimming stripped 7 bases from V and 1 base from J, with 10 bases between. Germline CDR1 reads SQVTM; CDR2 reads ANQGSEA. The CDR3 totals 12 residues. The CDR3 loop reads CSGRDGNTEAFF. The CDR3 nucleotides are TGCAGCGGGCGGGACGGGAACACTGAAGCTTTCTTT.

This chain links TRBV19 with TRBJ2-3, with 14 positions matching TRBD2. Trimming cost V 4 bases and J 5 bases; bases outside gene matches: 5. This CDR3 spans 16 amino acids. CDR1 and CDR2 (germline): LNHDA, SQIVND (reference sequence). For the CDR3, the DNA is TGTGCCAGTAGTAGAGGGACTAGCGGGAGAGGAGATACGCAGTATTTT. Its translation: CASSRGTSGRGDTQYF.